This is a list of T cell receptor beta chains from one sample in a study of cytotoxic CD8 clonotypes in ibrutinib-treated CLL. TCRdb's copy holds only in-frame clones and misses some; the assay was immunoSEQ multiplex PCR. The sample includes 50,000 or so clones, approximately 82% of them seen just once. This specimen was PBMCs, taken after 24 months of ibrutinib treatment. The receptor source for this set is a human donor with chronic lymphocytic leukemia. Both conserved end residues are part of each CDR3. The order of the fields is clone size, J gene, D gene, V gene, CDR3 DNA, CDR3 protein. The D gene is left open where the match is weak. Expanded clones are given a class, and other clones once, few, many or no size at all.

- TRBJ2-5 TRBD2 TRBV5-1 TGCGCCAGCAGCTTAGGACTAGCATCCCCAGAACGTCGGGAGACCCAGTACTTC CASSLGLASPERRETQYF
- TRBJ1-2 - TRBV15 TGTGCCACCAGCAGGCCTTCCAGGGGATCCTATGGCTACACCTTC CATSRPSRGSYGYTF
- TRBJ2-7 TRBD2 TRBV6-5 TGTGCCAGCAGTGTAGCGGGAGTAAACGAGCAGTACTTC CASSVAGVNEQYF
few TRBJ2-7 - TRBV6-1 TGTGCCAGCAGTGAAGCGATTAGCGTGGGCTCCTACGAGCAGTACTTC CASSEAISVGSYEQYF
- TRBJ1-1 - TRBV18 TGTGCCAGCTCACCACCGCAACTGAACACTGAAGCTTTCTTT CASSPPQLNTEAFF
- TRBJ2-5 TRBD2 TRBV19 TGTGCCAGTAGTATTTTGGCTGGATGGGCTAGCGGGAGGCAAGAGACCCAGTACTTC CASSILAGWASGRQETQYF
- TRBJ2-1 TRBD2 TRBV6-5 TGTGCCAGCAGCCCCGATCGACTAGCCAATGAGCAGTTCTTC CASSPDRLANEQFF
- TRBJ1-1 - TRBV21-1 TGTGCCAGCAGCAAAGTTCGGGGGGGTCTGGCTGAAGCTTTCTTT CASSKVRGGLAEAFF
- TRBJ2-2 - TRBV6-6 TGTGCCAGCAGTCGACAGTCCGCGAACACCGGGGAGCTGTTTTTT CASSRQSANTGELFF
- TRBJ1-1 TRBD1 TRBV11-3 TGTGCCAGCAGCTTGACAGGGGACAACACTGAAGCTTTCTTT CASSLTGDNTEAFF
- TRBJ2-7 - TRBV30 TGTGCCTGGAGTGTAGGGCCGCCAAGGGACGAGCAGTACTTC CAWSVGPPRDEQYF
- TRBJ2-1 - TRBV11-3 TGTGCCAGCAGCTTAAATCCGGGCGGAGCGGGCAATGAGCAGTTCTTC CASSLNPGGAGNEQFF
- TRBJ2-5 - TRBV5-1 TGCGCCAGCAGCTTGGCCCGGGAGAAAGAGACCCAGTACTTC CASSLAREKETQYF
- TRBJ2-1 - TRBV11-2 TGTGCCAGCTCTGGGGGACTTAGCTCCTACAATGAGCAGTTCTTC CASSGGLSSYNEQFF
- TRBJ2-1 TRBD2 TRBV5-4 TGTGCCAGCAGCGCCGGGACTAGCGGGAGGGCGTCCTACAATGAGCAGTTCTTC CASSAGTSGRASYNEQFF
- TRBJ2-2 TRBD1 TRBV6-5 TGTGCCAGCAGTTCCGCTGGGACAGCAAACACCGGGGAGCTGTTTTTT CASSSAGTANTGELFF
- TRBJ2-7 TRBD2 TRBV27 TGTGCCAGCAGTCCATTAGACGGGACTAGCCTCTACGAGCAGTACTTC CASSPLDGTSLYEQYF
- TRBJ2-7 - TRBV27 TGTGCCAGCAGTAAAACCCTCGCCTACGAGCAGTACTTC CASSKTLAYEQYF
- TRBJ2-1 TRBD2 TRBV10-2 TGCGCCAGTCGACTAGGCCGAGCGGGGATTTACAATGAGCAGTTCTTC CASRLGRAGIYNEQFF
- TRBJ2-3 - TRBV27 TGTGCCAGCAGTTTATCTATGGGTGGGTCAGATACGCAGTATTTT CASSLSMGGSDTQYF